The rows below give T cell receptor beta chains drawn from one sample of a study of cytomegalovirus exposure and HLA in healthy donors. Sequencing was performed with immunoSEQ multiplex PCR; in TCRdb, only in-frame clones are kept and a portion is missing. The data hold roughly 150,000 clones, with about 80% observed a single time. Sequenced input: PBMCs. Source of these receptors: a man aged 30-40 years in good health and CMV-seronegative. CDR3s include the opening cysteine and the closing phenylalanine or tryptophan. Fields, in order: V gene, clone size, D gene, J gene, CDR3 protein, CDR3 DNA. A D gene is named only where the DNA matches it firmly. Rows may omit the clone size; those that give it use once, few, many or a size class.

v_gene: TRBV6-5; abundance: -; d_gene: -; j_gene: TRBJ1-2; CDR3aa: CASSILGGAGYGYTF; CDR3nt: TGTGCCAGCAGTATCCTCGGGGGGGCTGGCTATGGCTACACCTTC
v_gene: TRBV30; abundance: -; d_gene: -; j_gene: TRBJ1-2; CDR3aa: CASTVDRNYGYTF; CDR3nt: TGTGCCTCCACCGTTGACAGAAACTATGGCTACACCTTC
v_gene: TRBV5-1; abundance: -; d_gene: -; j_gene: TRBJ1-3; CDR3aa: CASSNGPGTIYF; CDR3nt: TGCGCCAGCAGCAATGGCCCGGGCACCATATATTTT
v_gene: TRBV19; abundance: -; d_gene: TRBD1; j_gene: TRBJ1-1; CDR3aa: CASSAHRGQTEAFF; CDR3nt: TGTGCCAGTAGTGCGCACAGGGGGCAAACTGAAGCTTTCTTT
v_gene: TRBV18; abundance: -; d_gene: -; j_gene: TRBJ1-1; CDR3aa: CASSPQDSLNTEAFF; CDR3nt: TGTGCCAGCTCACCCCAGGACAGCTTGAACACTGAAGCTTTCTTT
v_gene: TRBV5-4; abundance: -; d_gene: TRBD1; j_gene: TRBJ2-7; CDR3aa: CASSLGQGSSYEQYF; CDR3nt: TGTGCCAGCAGCTTGGGACAGGGAAGCTCCTACGAGCAGTACTTC
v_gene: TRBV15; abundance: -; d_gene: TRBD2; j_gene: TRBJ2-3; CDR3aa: CATSRGSSGGTDTQYF; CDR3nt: TGTGCCACCAGCAGAGGGTCTAGCGGGGGGACAGATACGCAGTATTTT
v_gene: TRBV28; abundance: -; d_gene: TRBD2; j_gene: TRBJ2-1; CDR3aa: CASTTPLAGRSNEQFF; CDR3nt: TGTGCCAGCACCACCCCTCTAGCGGGAAGGTCCAATGAGCAGTTCTTC
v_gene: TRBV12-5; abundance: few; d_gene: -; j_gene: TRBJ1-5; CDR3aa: CASGLDEDQPQHF; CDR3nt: TGTGCTAGTGGTTTGGACGAGGATCAGCCCCAGCATTTT
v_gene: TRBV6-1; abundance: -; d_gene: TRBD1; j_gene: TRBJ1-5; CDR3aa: CASSPGQGTDQPQHF; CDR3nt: TGTGCCAGCAGCCCGGGACAGGGGACGGATCAGCCCCAGCATTTT
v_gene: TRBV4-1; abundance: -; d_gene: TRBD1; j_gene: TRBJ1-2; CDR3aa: CASSQEYGTGWKNGYTF; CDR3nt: TGCGCCAGCAGCCAAGAATACGGGACAGGGTGGAAAAATGGCTACACCTTC
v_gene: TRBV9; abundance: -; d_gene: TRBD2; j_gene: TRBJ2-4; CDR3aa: CASSELAETRGDIQYF; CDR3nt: TGTGCCAGCAGCGAACTAGCGGAAACAAGGGGGGACATTCAGTACTTC
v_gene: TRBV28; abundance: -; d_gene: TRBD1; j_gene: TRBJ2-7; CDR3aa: CASSSGTDTYEQYF; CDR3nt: TGTGCCAGCAGCTCCGGGACAGATACCTACGAGCAGTACTTC
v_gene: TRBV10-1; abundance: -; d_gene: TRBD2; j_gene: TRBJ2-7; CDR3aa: CASSDSIAGGVPYEQYF; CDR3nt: TGCGCCAGCAGTGACAGCATAGCGGGAGGGGTACCCTACGAGCAGTACTTC
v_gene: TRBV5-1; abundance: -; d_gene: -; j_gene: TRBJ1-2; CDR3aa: CASSPQPSTEIYGYTF; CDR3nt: TGCGCCAGCAGCCCCCAACCATCAACAGAGATCTATGGCTACACCTTC
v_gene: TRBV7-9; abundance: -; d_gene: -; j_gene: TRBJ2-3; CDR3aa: CASYGTVTDTQYF; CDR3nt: TGTGCCAGCTACGGGACTGTCACAGATACGCAGTATTTT
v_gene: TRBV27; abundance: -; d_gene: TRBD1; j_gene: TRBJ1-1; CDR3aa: CASSLSRGQLTEAFF; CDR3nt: TGTGCCAGCAGTTTATCGAGGGGACAGCTCACTGAAGCTTTCTTT
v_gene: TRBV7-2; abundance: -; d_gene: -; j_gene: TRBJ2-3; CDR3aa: CASSSRSRGDTQYF; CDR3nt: TGTGCCAGCAGCTCCCGATCAAGGGGAGATACGCAGTATTTT
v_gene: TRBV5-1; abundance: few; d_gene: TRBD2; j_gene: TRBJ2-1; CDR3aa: CASSLELAGGNEQFF; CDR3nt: TGCGCCAGCAGCTTGGAACTAGCGGGAGGAAATGAGCAGTTCTTC
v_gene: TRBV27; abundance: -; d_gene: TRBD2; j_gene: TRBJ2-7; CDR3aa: CASSGSSSYEQYF; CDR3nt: TGTGCCAGTAGCGGGTCAAGTTCCTACGAGCAGTACTTC
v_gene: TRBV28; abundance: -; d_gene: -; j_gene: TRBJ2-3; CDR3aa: CASSNYIGDTDTQYF; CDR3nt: TGTGCCAGCAGCAATTATATCGGGGACACAGATACGCAGTATTTT
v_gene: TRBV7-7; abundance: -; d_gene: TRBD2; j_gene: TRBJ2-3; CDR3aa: CASSAAGGDTQYF; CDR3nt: TGTGCTAGCAGCGCTGCGGGAGGGGATACGCAGTATTTT
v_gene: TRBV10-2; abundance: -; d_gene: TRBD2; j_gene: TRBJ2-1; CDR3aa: CASSDLAGGPEQFF; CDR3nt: TGCGCCAGCAGTGATCTAGCGGGGGGGCCCGAGCAGTTCTTC
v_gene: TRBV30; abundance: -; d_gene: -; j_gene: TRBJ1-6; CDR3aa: CAWSPGTPSSPLHF; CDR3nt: TGTGCCTGGAGTCCCGGGACACCCAGTTCACCCCTCCACTTT
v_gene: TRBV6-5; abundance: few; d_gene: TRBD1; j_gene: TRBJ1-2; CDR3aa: CASTAGQPNYGYTF; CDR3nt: TGTGCCAGCACCGCGGGACAGCCTAACTATGGCTACACCTTC
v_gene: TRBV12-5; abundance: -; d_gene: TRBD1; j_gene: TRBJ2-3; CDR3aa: CASGPGQGIDTQYF; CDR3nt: TGTGCTAGTGGCCCTGGACAGGGGATAGATACGCAGTATTTT
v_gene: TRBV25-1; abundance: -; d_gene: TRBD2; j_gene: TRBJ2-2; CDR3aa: CASSELYGGRNTGELFF; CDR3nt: TGTGCCAGCAGTGAATTGTATGGCGGGAGGAACACCGGGGAGCTGTTTTTT
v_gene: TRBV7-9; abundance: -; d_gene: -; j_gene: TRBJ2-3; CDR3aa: CASSNRDWSTDTQYF; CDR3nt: TGTGCCAGCAGCAACCGGGACTGGAGCACAGATACGCAGTATTTT
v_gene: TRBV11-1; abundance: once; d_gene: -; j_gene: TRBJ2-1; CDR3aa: CASNFAGAPSGEQFF; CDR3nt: TGTGCCAGCAACTTTGCGGGGGCCCCCTCGGGTGAGCAGTTCTTC
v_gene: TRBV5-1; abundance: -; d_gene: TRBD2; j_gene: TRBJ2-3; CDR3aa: CASSYLAGGGTDTQYF; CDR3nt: TGCGCCAGCAGTTATCTAGCGGGGGGCGGCACAGATACGCAGTATTTT
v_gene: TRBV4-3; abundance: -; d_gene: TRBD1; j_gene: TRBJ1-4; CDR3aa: CASSQHQRQGTNEKLFF; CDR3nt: TGCGCCAGCAGCCAACATCAACGACAGGGAACTAATGAAAAACTGTTTTTT
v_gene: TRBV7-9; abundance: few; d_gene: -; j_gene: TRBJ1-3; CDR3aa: CASSLYGDTIYF; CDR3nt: TGTGCCAGCAGCTTGTACGGGGACACCATATATTTT
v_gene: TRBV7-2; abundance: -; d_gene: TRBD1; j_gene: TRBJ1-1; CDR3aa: CASSPGQGLLTEAFF; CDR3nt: TGTGCCAGCAGCCCGGGACAGGGGTTATTGACTGAAGCTTTCTTT
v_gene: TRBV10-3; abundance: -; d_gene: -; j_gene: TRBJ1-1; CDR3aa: CAISDRGRKTEAFF; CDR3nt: TGTGCCATCAGTGACAGGGGTAGGAAAACTGAAGCTTTCTTT
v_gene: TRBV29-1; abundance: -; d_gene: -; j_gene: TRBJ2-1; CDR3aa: CSVGGSSYNEQFF; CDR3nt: TGCAGCGTTGGGGGCAGCTCCTACAATGAGCAGTTCTTC
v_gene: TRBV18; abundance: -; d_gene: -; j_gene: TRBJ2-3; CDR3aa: CASSPYTDTQYF; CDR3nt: TGTGCCAGCTCACCATACACAGATACGCAGTATTTT
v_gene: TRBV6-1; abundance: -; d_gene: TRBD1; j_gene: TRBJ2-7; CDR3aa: CASSEGTGNSYEQYF; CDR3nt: TGTGCCAGCAGTGAAGGGACAGGGAACTCCTACGAGCAGTACTTC
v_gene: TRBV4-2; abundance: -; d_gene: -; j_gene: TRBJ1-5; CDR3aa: CASSQVDRPNQPQHF; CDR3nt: TGTGCCAGCAGCCAAGTAGACAGACCAAATCAGCCCCAGCATTTT
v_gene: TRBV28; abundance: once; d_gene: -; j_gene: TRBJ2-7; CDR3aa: CASSLSSGASYEQYF; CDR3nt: TGTGCCAGCAGTTTATCGTCAGGGGCCTCCTACGAGCAGTACTTC
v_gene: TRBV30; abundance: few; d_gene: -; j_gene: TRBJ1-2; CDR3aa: CAWSVTGVDYGYTF; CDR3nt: TGTGCCTGGAGTGTAACGGGGGTTGACTATGGCTACACCTTC
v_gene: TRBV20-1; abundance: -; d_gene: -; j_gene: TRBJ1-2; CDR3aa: CSLVRGYTF; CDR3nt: TGCAGTCTCGTTCGTGGCTACACCTTC
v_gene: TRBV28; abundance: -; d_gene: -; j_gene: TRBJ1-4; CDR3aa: CATLRGGTTNEKLFF; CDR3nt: TGTGCCACCTTGAGGGGCGGGACAACTAATGAAAAACTGTTTTTT
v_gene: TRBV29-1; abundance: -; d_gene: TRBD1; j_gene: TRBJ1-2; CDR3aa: CSVGTASDGNGYTF; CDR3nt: TGCAGCGTGGGGACAGCCTCTGATGGAAATGGCTACACCTTC
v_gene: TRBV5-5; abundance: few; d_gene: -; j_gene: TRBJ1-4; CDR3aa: CASSGTHGLATNEKLFF; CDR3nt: TGTGCCAGCAGCGGGACACACGGGTTGGCAACTAATGAAAAACTGTTTTTT
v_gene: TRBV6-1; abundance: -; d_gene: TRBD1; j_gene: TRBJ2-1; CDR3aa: CASSGGGLNEQFF; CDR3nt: TGTGCCAGCAGTGGAGGGGGCCTGAATGAGCAGTTCTTC
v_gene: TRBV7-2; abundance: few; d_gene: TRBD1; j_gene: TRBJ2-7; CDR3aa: CASSRSTTGREQYF; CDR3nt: TGTGCCAGCAGCCGCAGCACGACAGGGCGGGAGCAGTACTTC
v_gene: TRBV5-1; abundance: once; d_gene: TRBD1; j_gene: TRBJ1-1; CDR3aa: CASSSGQLNTEAFF; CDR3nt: TGCGCCAGCAGCTCGGGACAGCTGAACACTGAAGCTTTCTTT
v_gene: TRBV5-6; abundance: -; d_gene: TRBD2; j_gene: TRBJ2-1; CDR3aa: CASSPGTSGAWGEQFF; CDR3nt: TGTGCCAGCAGCCCAGGGACTAGCGGGGCGTGGGGTGAGCAGTTCTTC
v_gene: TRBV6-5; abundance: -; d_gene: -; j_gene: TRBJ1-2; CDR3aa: CASFPGVSDYGYTF; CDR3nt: TGTGCCAGTTTCCCAGGGGTATCGGACTATGGCTACACCTTC
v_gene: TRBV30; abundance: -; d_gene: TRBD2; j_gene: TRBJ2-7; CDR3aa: CARAGTSGREQYF; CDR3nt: TGTGCCCGGGCGGGGACTAGCGGGAGGGAGCAGTACTTC